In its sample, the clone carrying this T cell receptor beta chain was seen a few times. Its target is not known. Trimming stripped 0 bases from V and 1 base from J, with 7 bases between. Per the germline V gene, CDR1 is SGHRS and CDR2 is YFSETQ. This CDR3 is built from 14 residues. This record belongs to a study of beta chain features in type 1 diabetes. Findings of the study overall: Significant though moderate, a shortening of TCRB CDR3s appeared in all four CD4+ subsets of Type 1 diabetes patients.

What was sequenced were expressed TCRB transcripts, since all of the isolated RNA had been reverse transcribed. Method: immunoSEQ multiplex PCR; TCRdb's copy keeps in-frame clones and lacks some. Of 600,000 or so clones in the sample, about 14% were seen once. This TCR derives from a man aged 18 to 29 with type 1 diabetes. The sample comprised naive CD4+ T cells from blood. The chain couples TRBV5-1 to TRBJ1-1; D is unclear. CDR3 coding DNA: TGCGCCAGCAGCTTGGATACCTGGAACACTGAAGCTTTCTTT. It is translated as CASSLDTWNTEAFF.